This paragraph reports one T cell receptor (beta chain). Its matching antigen is unknown. A junction boundary mismatches the germline segment, possibly from a read error. This sample's RNA came from whole unsorted tissue. Between August and November 2014, newly diagnosed, chemotherapy-naive lung cancer patients underwent thoracic surgery in China. This record comes from a study of tumor and adjacent non-tumor tissue in lung cancer. For the study at large: Some 3.9 million productive TCRbeta reads were obtained per sample on average. General study results and limits: Normal lung showed higher cumulative top 100 clone frequency than tumor. Significantly higher TCR diversity was found in tumor than normal lung.

A modified ARM-PCR protocol with three rounds of nested PCR amplified TCRbeta. Each CDR3 protein is one row after TCRdb ran MiXCR on the multiplex PCR reads. The repertoire holds approximately 71,000 distinct CDR3 sequences, with 55% to 75% as singletons. Germline V gene data show CDR1 as MNHNS and CDR2 as SASEGT. The CDR3 totals 16 residues. The source of this sequence is a man aged 50-59 years with non-small cell lung cancer. The sequenced sample was lung tumor tissue. The chain employs TRBV6-1 and TRBJ1-5, with no clear D. CDR3 loop: CARSEDCAGNNQPQHF. For the CDR3, the DNA is TGTGCCAGAAGTGAAGACTGTGCAGGCAACAATCAGCCCCAACATTTT.